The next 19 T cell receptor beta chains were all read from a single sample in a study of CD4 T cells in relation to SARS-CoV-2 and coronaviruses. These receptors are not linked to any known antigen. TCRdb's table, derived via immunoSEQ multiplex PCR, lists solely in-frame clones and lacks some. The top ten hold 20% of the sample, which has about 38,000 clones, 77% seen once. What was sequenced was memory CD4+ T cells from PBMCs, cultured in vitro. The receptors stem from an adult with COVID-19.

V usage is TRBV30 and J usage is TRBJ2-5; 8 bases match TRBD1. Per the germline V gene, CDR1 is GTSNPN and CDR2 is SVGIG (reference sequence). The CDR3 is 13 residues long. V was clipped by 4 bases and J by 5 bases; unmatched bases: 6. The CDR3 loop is CAWTRQGPETQYF. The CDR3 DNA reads TGTGCCTGGACTCGACAGGGGCCGGAGACCCAGTACTTC.

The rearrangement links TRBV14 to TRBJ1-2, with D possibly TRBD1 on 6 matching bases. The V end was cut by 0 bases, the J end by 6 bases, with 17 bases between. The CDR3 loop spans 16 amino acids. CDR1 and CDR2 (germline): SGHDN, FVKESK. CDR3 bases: TGTGCCAGCAGCCAAGATTTCAGGGGAAGAGGTGATGGCTACACCTTC. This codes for CASSQDFRGRGDGYTF.

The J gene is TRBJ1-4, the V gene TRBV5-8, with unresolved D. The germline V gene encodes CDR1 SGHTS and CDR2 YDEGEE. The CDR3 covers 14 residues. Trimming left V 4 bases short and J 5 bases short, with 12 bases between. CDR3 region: CASSLGLMNEKLFF. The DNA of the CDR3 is TGTGCCAGCAGCCTTGGACTGATGAATGAAAAACTGTTTTTT.

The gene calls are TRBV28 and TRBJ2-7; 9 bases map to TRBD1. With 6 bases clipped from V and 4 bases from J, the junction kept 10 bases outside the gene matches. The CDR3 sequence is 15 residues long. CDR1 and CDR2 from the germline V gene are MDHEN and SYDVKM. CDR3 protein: CASRGPGQGMYEQYF. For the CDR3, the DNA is TGTGCCAGCAGGGGACCGGGACAGGGAATGTACGAGCAGTACTTC. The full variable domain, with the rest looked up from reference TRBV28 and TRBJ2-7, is DVKVTQSSRYLVKRTGEKVFLECVQDMDHENMFWYRQDPGLGLRLIYFSYDVKMKEKGDIPEGYSVSREKKERFSLILESASTNQTSMYLCASRGPGQGMYEQYFGPGTRLTVT.

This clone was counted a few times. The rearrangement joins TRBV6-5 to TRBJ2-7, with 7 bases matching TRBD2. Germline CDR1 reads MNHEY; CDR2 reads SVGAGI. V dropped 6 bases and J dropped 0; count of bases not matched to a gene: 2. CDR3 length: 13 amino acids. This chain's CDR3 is CASSRDYSYEQYF. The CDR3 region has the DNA TGTGCCAGCAGCAGGGACTACTCCTACGAGCAGTACTTC.

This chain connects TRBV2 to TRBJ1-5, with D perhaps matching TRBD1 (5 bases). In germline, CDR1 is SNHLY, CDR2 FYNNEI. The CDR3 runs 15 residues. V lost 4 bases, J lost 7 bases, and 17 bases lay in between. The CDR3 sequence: CASSGAIGGDQPQHF. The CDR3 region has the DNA TGTGCCAGCAGTGGCGCTATCGGGGGGGACCAGCCCCAGCATTTT. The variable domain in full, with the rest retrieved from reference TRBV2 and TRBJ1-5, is EPEVTQTPSHQVTQMGQEVILRCVPISNHLYFYWYRQILGQKVEFLVSFYNNEISEKSEIFDDQFSVERPDGSNFTLKIRSTKLEDSAMYFCASSGAIGGDQPQHFGDGTRLSIL.

The CDR3: CSVCTSGSYEQYF. The CDR3 DNA reads TGCAGCGTTTGCACTAGCGGATCCTACGAGCAGTACTTC. This sequence joins TRBV29-1 and TRBJ2-7; 8 nucleotides agree with TRBD2. The germline CDR1 and CDR2 sequences are SQVTM and ANQGSEA. V gave up 5 bases and J gave up 1 base; unmatched junction bases: 4. The CDR3 is 13 amino acids.

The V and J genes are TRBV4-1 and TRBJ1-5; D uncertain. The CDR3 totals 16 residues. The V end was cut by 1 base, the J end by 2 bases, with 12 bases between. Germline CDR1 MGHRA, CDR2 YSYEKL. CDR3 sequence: CASSQVRAGGNQPQHF. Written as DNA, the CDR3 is TGCGCCAGCAGCCAAGTTAGGGCTGGGGGCAATCAGCCCCAGCATTTT.

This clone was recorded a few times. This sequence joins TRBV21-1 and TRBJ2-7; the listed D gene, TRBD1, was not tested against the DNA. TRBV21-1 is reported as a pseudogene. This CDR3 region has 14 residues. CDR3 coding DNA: TGTGCCAGCAGCGGAAAACAGAGCTCCTACGAGCAGTACTTC. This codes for CASSGKQSSYEQYF.

CDR3 DNA: TGTGCCAGCAGCCTTACATCCACCGGGGAGCTGTTTTTT. Amino acid sequence: CASSLTSTGELFF. V usage is TRBV6-5 and J usage is TRBJ2-2; D remains ambiguous. This CDR3 region has 13 residues. Trimming removed 6 bases from V and 4 bases from J, with 9 bases in between. CDR1 and CDR2 from the germline V gene are MNHEY and SVGAGI.

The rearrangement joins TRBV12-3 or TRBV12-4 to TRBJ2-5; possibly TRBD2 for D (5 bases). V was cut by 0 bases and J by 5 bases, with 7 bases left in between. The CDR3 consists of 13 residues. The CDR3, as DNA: TGTGCCAGCAGTTTAGCGTCGGGGGAGACCCAGTACTTC. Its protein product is CASSLASGETQYF.

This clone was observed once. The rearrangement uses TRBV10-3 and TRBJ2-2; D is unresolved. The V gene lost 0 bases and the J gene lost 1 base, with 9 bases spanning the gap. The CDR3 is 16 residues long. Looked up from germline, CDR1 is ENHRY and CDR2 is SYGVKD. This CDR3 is CAISESMPGNTGELFF. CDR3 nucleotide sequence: TGTGCCATCAGTGAGTCTATGCCCGGGAACACCGGGGAGCTGTTTTTT.

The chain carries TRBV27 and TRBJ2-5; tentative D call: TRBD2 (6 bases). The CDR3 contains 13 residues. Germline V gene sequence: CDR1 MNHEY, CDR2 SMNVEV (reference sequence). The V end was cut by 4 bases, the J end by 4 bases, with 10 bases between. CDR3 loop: CASSSIGRETQYF. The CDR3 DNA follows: TGTGCCAGCAGTTCGATCGGGAGAGAGACCCAGTACTTC.

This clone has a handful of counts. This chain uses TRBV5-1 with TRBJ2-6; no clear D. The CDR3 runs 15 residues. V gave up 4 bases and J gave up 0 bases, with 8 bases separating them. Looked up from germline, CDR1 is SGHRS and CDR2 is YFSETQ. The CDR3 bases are TGCGCCAGCAGCATAACAGCCTCTGGGGCCAACGTCCTGACTTTC. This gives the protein CASSITASGANVLTF.

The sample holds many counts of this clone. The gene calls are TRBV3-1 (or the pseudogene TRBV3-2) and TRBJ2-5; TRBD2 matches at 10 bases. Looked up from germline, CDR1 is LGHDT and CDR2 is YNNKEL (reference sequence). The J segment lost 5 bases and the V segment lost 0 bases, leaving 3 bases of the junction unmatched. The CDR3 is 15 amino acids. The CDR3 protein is CASSQEKAGGETQYF. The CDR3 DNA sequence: TGTGCCAGCAGCCAAGAAAAAGCGGGAGGGGAGACCCAGTACTTC.

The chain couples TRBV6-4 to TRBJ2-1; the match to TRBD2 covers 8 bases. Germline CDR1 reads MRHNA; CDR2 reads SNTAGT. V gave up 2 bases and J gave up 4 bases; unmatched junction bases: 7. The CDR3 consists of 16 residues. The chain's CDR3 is CASSDQSGSGYNEQFF. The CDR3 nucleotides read TGTGCCAGCAGTGACCAAAGCGGGAGTGGTTACAATGAGCAGTTCTTC.

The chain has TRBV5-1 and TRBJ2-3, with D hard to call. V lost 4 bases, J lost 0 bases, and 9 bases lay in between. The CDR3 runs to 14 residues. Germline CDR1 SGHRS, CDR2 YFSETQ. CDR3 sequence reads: CASSLDASTDTQYF. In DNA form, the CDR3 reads TGCGCCAGCAGCCTCGACGCGAGCACAGATACGCAGTATTTT.

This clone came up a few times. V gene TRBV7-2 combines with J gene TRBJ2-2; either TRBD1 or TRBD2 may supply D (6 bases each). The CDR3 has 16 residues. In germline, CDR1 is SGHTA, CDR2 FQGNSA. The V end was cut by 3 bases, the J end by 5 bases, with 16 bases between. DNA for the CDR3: TGTGCCAGCAGCTTCCGGGGGCAGGGGTCAACCGGGGAGCTGTTTTTT. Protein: CASSFRGQGSTGELFF. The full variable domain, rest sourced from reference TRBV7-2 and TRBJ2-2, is GAGVSQSPSNKVTEKGKDVELRCDPISGHTALYWYRQSLGQGLEFLIYFQGNSAPDKSGLPSDRFSAERTGGSVSTLTIQRTQQEDSAVYLCASSFRGQGSTGELFFGEGSRLTVL.

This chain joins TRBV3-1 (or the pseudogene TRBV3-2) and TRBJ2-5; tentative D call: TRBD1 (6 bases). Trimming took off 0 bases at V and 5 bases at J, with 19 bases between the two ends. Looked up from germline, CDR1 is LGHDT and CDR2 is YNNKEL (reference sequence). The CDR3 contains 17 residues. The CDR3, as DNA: TGTGCCAGCAGCCAAGACCCGAAGAGGGGGAGCTTGGAGACCCAGTACTTC. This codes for CASSQDPKRGSLETQYF.